The rows below give T cell receptor beta chains drawn from one sample of a study of blood T cell repertoires in COVID-19. Here immunoSEQ multiplex PCR was the method, and the copy in TCRdb shows in-frame clones only, minus some. Of some 220,000 clones listed, 85% to 90% were seen once; the top ten hold over 3%. The sample was PBMCs or T cells enriched from blood (not recorded which). These receptors came from a woman aged 45-65 years in a cohort exposed to, infected with or recovered from COVID-19 (not recorded which). CDR3s leave out the opening cysteine and the closing phenylalanine or tryptophan. D genes are given only for firm matches.

v_call d_call cdr3_aa
TRBV10-2 TRBD1 ASSDRPWRDRVYEQY
TRBV5-1 NA ASNLGPGNGSPLH
TRBV4-1 NA ASSQVPGHTNYGYT
TRBV5-6 TRBD1 ASSPFGNRGQINGYT
TRBV2 NA ASTRQLDGNTIY
TRBV14 NA ASSFGQNYGYT
TRBV5-1 TRBD1 ASSPDRVSEKLF
TRBV28 TRBD2 ASSLVYTGREQF
TRBV12-3/TRBV12-4 NA ASRRTTYNEQF
TRBV6-2/TRBV6-3 NA ASSSRWRGVNQPQH
TRBV30 NA AWTSGTLGNTIY
TRBV5-1 NA ASRPQTSYNEQF
TRBV6-5 NA ASSPQVATNEKLF
TRBV9 TRBD2 ASSDRTSGEAEQF
TRBV7-9 NA ASSPQLGSYGYT
TRBV19 TRBD1 ASSPWDRGNYGYT
TRBV7-3 NA ASSLGPSGEAF
TRBV7-3 NA ASSLPEGPRGTGELF
TRBV9 TRBD1 ASSLGTGGDYGYT
TRBV6-2/TRBV6-3 TRBD1 ASSWTGLAEAF
TRBV4-3 TRBD2 ASSQEPSGGYNEQF
TRBV28 TRBD1 ASSFLGQGRNQPQH
TRBV7-6 TRBD2 ASSSGTSGGVLLDTQY
TRBV7-9 NA ASSEVGEAF
TRBV3-1/TRBV3-2 NA ASSQGAPAGGAF
TRBV7-8 NA ASSLNRTINQPQH
TRBV5-1 TRBD1 ASSLSGQGTEAF
TRBV15 TRBD1 ATNDRQGASEQF
TRBV12-3/TRBV12-4 NA ASSLGGPDTQY
TRBV5-5 TRBD1 ASSLLGQDNQPQH
TRBV11-3 NA ASSLDHDGGEAF
TRBV18 NA ASSPGAGTEQY
TRBV4-2 NA ASSQDKTAQNIQY
TRBV3-1/TRBV3-2 NA ASEAGLGQPQH
TRBV9 TRBD2 ASSLRLAGFTGELF
TRBV4-3 NA ASSPRTAINEKLF
TRBV10-3 NA AISDPAGANEKLF
TRBV20-1 NA SAKGFGYT
TRBV6-2/TRBV6-3 NA ASSSPGLAQYTQY
TRBV24-1 NA ATSDFSSGELF
TRBV3-1/TRBV3-2 TRBD1 ASSLRTGGNEKLF
TRBV5-6 TRBD1 ASSRRTGGLNTIY
TRBV4-2 NA ASSQGGTRGTDTQY
TRBV10-2 TRBD2 ASSHRLAGRTDTQY
TRBV3-1/TRBV3-2 TRBD2 ASSIAGLEQETQY
TRBV20-1 NA SALQISGAF
TRBV5-1 TRBD1 ASSLGTGWELAYEQY